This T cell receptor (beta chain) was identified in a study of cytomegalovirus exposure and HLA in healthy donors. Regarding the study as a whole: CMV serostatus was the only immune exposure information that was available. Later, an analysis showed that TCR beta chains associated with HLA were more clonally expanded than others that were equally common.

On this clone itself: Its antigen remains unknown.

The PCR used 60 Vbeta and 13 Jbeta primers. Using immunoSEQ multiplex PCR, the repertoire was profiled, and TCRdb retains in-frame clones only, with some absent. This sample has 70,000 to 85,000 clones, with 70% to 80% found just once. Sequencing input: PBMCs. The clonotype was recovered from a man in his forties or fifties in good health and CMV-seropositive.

The CDR3 here is CASSFGTGVGPQHF. CDR3 nucleotide sequence: TGTGCCAGCAGTTTCGGGACGGGGGTTGGGCCCCAGCATTTT. V is TRBV27 and J is TRBJ1-5, with D maybe TRBD1 (5 bases). V was clipped by 3 bases and J by 9 bases, with 15 bases between them. The CDR3 loop spans 14 amino acids. Germline V gives CDR1 MNHEY, CDR2 SMNVEV (reference sequence).